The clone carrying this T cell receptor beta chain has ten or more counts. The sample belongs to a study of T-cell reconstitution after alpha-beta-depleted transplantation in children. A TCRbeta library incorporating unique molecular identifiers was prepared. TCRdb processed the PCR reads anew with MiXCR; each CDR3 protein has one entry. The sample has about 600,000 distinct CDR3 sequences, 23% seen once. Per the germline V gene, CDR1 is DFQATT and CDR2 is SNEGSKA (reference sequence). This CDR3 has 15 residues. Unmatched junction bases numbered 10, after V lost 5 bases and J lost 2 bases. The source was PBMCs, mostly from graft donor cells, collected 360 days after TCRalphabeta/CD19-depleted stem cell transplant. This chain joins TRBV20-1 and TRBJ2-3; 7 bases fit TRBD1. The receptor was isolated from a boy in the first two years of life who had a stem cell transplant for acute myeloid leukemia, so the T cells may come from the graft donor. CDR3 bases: TGCAGTGCTCTACTTCCCGGGACAGACACAGATACGCAGTATTTT. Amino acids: CSALLPGTDTDTQYF.